This TCR beta chain stems from a study of cytomegalovirus exposure and HLA in healthy donors (dated by TCRdb to between 2016 and 2019). Concerning the study at large: An earlier analysis of 550 to 700 of the donors reported more than 250 Gb of sequence data and more than 90 million unique TCR beta sequences from about 200 million T cells. Every repertoire in the discovery cohort had been generated on one and the same sequencing platform. Alongside the repertoire data, information on donor age, sex, ethnicity and CMV serostatus was compiled. A separate validation cohort of about 110 different subjects was used in addition to the approximately 670-subject first cohort. To predict cytomegalovirus infection status, the study brought together high-throughput TCR immunosequencing, statistical association of individual TCRs with disease status, and machine learning. On average, around 240,000 unique TCR beta nucleotide sequences were sequenced per donor among some 430 genotyped donors of the cohort, with 15% to 20% of those sequences being non-productive. About 300 gigabases of sequencing data and 91 million or so unique TCR sequences made up an early release that covered under 750 HLA-typed donors. The study was designed to test whether signatures of past pathogen exposure could be identified by cataloging public T cell receptors. The study used immunosequencing to profile the T cell repertoires of 600 to 850 subjects and linked those repertoires to cytomegalovirus serostatus. A later analysis re-analyzed previously published TCR beta repertoires from hundreds of donors and added high-resolution HLA genotyping to study TCR occurrence patterns. In an earlier analysis of about 590 of the donors, high-throughput TCR beta sequencing was used to judge whether each TCR beta V gene segment behaved as functional or pseudogenic. Four to six DR-DQ haplotypes were handled as single units for association and clustering because linkage in the cohort was strong. Typing coverage varied by locus: 629-630 donors for A, B, C, DRB1 and DQB1; approximately 500 for DQA1; about 600 for DPA1; around 490 for DPB1. HLA typing included class I and class II loci at four-digit resolution. The genetic ancestry cluster associated with self-reported Caucasian donors included approximately 85% of the 398 genotyped donors. In the later analysis, no new phenotypic data were used to find candidate immune exposures; instead, reliance was placed on TCR beta sequences and their occurrence across donors. Genome-wide SNP genotypes for about 65% of the 666 donors were used in a later genetic analysis, which treated that subset as a discovery cohort. Study-level results and caveats: A further reported finding was that TCR beta sequences accurately predicted the HLA-A and HLA-B alleles for most subjects in the first cohort. A later analysis found that HLA-associated TCR beta chains were more clonally expanded and had lower generation probabilities than equally common non-associated chains. Three of the identified cytomegalovirus-associated TCR beta chains were confirmed in vitro to be specific for cytomegalovirus antigens. Roughly uniform sequencing depth across donors was assumed in presence/absence analyses, although this assumption may not hold. Most TCR sequences were observed very rarely across donors, whereas some public TCRs were present in many individuals. A later genetic analysis associated a missense DCLRE1C variant with V-gene and J-gene trimming of TCR beta chains, and an independent cohort replicated the association. A group of highly shared sequence variants was considered likely to be a technical artifact of the sequencing pipeline. In a later analysis, TCR association rates were found to vary across HLA loci, with the most associated TCRs seen for DRB1 alleles and the fewest for HLA-C alleles. In a later analysis, several top co-occurrence clusters were reported to appear linked to parvovirus B19, influenza, CMV and Epstein-Barr virus. CMV serostatus was the only immune exposure information available for the cohort. Broadly in line with IMGT annotations, most TCR beta V segments showed up in productive rearrangements about 87% or about 30% of the time in an earlier analysis of under 700 of the donors. In the study, 150 to 200 TCR beta chains were listed as associated with cytomegalovirus. Fewer than 20 rarely observed V segments, including chromosome 9 orphons, were excluded from the earlier analysis of some 590 of the donors because counts were too low. The classifier was reported to diagnose cytomegalovirus status with high specificity and sensitivity in both the original and validation cohorts. At a false discovery rate of 0.05, a later analysis linked fewer than 20,000 TCR beta sequences to specific HLA alleles. The cohort was sequenced for TCR beta chains only, and without alpha or paired-chain data the features that could be detected were limited. Because some donors lacked HLA typing at each locus, the association tests relied only on the typed subset. Correlated functional status among segregating V segments might reflect linkage disequilibrium, but an unknown experimental factor could not be ruled out. A later analysis found that most CMV-associated TCR beta chains appeared HLA-restricted, with HLA associations seemingly driven largely by CMV exposure. When HLA alleles, especially DR and DQ, strongly co-occurred, attributing TCR associations to individual alleles was difficult. Compared with the roughly 700-donor mean, donors in an Asian-associated ancestry cluster had fewer N-insertions in productive TCRs, according to a later genetic analysis. It was suggested by the authors that the approach could potentially be generalized to other disease states and immunological phenotypes.

This clone was seen a handful of times. Its antigen remains unidentified. There are no base qualities to consult, and no much larger clone falls within one base. Libraries were prepared through the immunoSEQ multiplex PCR assay. A mixture of 60 forward primers for TCR Vbeta segments and 13 reverse primers for TCR Jbeta segments was used in the multiplex PCR. The CDR3 region of rearranged TCR beta genes was amplified from genomic DNA with a multiplex PCR assay. The Illumina HiSeq System was used to sequence the amplified TCR beta libraries as 87-base-pair reads. The paper's processing steps were these. A later analysis tallied some 79 million unique TCR beta chains across the 666 repertoires, and approximately 12 million of those chains were shared by two or more donors. Raw reads were error-corrected and collapsed into unique sequences by a nearest-neighbor algorithm in which closely related sequences were merged to remove PCR and sequencing errors. CDR3 sequences were aligned to IMGT reference sequences to assign V, D and J gene segments. For a sequence to be retained, at least a six-nucleotide match to both a V gene segment and a J gene segment was required. Rearrangements were called productive when the CDR3 lacked stop codons and stayed in frame with V and J; all others were non-productive. CDR3 was defined according to IMGT convention as the region running from the second conserved V-encoded cysteine to the conserved J-encoded phenylalanine. Sequences without an unambiguous match to a single V gene segment were excluded from the earlier analysis of a few hundred of the donors. An earlier analysis of approximately 590 of the donors called V segments functional above 56.7% productive rearrangements and segregating when the between-donor standard deviation exceeded 5%. To diagnose cytomegalovirus status from the catalog of TCR beta chain sequences, a statistical classification framework was built. In a later analysis, TCR nucleotide sequences were compared against IMGT/GENE-DB human TR gene sequences so that V and J genes could be assigned. Using the TCRdist pipeline, a later analysis assigned CDR3 sequences along with most-parsimonious VDJ recombination scenarios. In a later analysis, each TCR beta chain was defined by its CDR3 amino acid sequence together with its V-gene family, and reads without a unique V-gene family were excluded. A later analysis removed several hundred highly shared, low-generation-probability nucleotide sequences to deal with suspected cross-contamination and a sequencing artifact. In a later analysis, a clonal expansion index for each public chain was calculated from normalized within-repertoire ranks of inferred template counts. In a later analysis, generation probabilities were computed with a VDJ recombination model fitted to out-of-frame rearrangements, and the resulting probabilities were checked against IGoR. A later analysis scored TCR-TCR, TCR-HLA and TCR-CMV co-occurrence with hypergeometric tests, applying a repertoire-size bias correction to TCR pairs. A later analysis estimated false discovery rates by permuting HLA or CMV assignments 20 times. A later analysis grouped co-occurring TCRs with DBSCAN, adding TCRdist sequence similarity when clustering within HLA-allele-positive subsets. For co-occurrence clustering, repertoires with fewer than 30,000 or more than 120,000 public chains were excluded, along with roughly 5 repertoires with anomalous nucleotide sharing. Imported from immuneACCESS, the table was reduced by TCRdb to in-frame sequences with V and J called. These copies leave out some clones; in studies compared against another copy, an unresolved V gene accounts for under half, and the cause of the remainder is not known. That table furnishes V, J and clone size, whereas the DNA furnished D and trimming. This sample gives over 95,000 clones in total; roughly three quarters of them show up just once. The top ten constitute roughly 12% of the sample.

In total, roughly 710 healthy bone marrow donors made up the cohort. Cohort members were all nominally healthy when sampled, although unrecorded immune exposures were likely present. The donor tested CMV seropositive and was one of the 289 seropositive cohort members. Each donor provided a peripheral blood sample, and peripheral blood mononuclear cells were used for TCR beta sequencing. The Qiagen DNeasy Blood Extraction Kit was used to extract genomic DNA from the blood cell samples. What was sequenced was PBMCs. The TCR originated in a woman in her thirties or forties in good health and CMV-seropositive.

The CDR3 corresponds to CASSPRAGGDNEQFF. The bases are TGCGCCAGCAGCCCGAGGGCGGGGGGGGACAATGAGCAGTTCTTC. The rearrangement joined TRBV5-1 to TRBJ2-1; 9 junctional bases match TRBD2. The CDR3, from cysteine to phenylalanine, totals 15 residues. Just CDR3 DNA is preserved here, 45 bases in frame from base 1. V is trimmed back by 4 bases and J by 5 bases, and the junction contains 7 bases that no gene match accounts for. The germline V gene encodes CDR1 SGHRS and CDR2 YFSETQ.